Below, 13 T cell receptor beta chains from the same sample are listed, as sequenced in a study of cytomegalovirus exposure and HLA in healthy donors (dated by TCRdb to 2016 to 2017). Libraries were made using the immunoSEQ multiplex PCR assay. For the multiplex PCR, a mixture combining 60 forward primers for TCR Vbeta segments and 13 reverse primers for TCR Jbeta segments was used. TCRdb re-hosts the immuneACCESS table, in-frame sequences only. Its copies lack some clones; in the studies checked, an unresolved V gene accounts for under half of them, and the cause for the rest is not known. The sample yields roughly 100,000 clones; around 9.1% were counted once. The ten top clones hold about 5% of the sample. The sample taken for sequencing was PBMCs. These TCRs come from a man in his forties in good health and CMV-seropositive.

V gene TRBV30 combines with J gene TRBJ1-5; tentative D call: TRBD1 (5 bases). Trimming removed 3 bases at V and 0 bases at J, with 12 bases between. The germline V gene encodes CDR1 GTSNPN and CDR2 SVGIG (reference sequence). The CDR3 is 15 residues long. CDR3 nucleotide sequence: TGTGCCTGGAGCCAGGGATGGGGTAGCAATCAGCCCCAGCATTTT. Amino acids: CAWSQGWGSNQPQHF.

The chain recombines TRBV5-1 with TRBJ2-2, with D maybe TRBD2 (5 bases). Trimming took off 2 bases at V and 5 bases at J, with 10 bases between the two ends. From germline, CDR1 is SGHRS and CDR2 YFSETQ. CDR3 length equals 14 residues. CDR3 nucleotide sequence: TGCGCCAGCAGCTTCGGACTCGCGACCGGGGAGCTGTTTTTT. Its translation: CASSFGLATGELFF.

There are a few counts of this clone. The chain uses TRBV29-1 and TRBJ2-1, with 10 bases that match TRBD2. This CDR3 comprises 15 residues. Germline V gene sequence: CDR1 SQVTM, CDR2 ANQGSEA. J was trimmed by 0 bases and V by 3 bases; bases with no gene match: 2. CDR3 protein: CSVEASGGSYNEQFF. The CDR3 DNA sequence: TGCAGCGTTGAGGCTAGCGGGGGCTCCTACAATGAGCAGTTCTTC.

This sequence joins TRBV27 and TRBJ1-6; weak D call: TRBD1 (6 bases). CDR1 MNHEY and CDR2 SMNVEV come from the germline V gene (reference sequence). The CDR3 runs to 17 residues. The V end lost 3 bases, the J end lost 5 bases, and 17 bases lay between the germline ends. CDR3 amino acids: CASSLTGERVHNSPLHF. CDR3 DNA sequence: TGTGCCAGCAGTTTGACAGGTGAAAGGGTACATAATTCACCCCTCCACTTT.

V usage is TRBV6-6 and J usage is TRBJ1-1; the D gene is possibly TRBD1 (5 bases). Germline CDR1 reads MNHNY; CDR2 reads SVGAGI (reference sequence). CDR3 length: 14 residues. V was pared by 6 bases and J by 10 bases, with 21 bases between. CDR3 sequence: CASSDIGGGSVAFF. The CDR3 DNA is TGTGCCAGCAGCGACATAGGCGGGGGGAGTGTAGCTTTCTTT.

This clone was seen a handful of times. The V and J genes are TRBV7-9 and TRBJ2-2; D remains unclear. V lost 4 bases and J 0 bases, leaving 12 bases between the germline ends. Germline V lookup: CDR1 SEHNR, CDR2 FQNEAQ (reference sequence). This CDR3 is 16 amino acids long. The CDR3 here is CASSSPSSANTGELFF. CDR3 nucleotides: TGTGCCAGCAGCTCGCCGTCCAGCGCGAACACCGGGGAGCTGTTTTTT.

The DNA of the CDR3 is TGTGCCAGCAGTTACTCGTGGAGCGGAAATGAAAAACTGTTTTTT. This gives the protein CASSYSWSGNEKLFF. The V and J genes are TRBV6-5 and TRBJ1-4, with D hard to call. The CDR3 has 15 amino acids. In germline, CDR1 is MNHEY, CDR2 SVGAGI. With 0 bases removed from V and 5 bases from J, the gap between germline ends came to 10 bases.

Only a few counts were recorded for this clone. The CDR3 reads CASSSPGTVYNEQFF. CDR3 in DNA: TGTGCCAGCAGCTCTCCCGGGACAGTCTACAATGAGCAGTTCTTC. The V gene is TRBV7-9, the J gene TRBJ2-1, with TRBD1 matching 7 bases. Germline CDR1 reads SEHNR; CDR2 reads FQNEAQ (reference sequence). The CDR3 covers 15 residues. After removal of 4 bases from V and 3 bases from J, the junction contained 6 bases not matched to a gene.

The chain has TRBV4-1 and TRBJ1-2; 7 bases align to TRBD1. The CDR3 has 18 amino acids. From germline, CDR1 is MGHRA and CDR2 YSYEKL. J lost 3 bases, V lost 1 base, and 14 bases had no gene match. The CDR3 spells CASSQGVPLGGGYYGYTF. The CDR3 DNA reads TGCGCCAGCAGCCAAGGGGTGCCTCTAGGGGGCGGGTACTATGGCTACACCTTC.

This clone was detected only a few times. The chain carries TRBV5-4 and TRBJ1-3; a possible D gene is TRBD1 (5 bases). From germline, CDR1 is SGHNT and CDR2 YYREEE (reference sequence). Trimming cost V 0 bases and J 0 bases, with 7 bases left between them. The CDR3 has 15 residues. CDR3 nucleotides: TGTGCCAGCAGCTTGGGACAGACCTCTGGAAACACCATATATTTT. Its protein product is CASSLGQTSGNTIYF.

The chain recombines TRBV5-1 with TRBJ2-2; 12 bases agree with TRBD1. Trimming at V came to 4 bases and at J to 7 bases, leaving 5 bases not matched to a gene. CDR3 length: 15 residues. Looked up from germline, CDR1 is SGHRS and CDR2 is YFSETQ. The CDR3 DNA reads TGCGCCAGCAGCCCGGGACAGGGGGCGATCGGGGAGCTGTTTTTT. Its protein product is CASSPGQGAIGELFF.

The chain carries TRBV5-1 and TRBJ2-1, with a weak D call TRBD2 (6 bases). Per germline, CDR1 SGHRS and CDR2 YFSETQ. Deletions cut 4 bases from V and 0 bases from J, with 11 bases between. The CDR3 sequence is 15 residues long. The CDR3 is CASSPGGTSYNEQFF. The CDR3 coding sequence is TGCGCCAGCAGCCCCGGGGGTACCTCCTACAATGAGCAGTTCTTC.

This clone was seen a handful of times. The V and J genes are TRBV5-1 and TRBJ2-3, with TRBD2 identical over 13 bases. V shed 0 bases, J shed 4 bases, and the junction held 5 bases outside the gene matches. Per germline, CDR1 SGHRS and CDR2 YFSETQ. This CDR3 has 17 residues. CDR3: CASSLVTSGRAADTQYF. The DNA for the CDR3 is TGCGCCAGCAGCTTGGTTACTAGCGGGAGGGCGGCAGATACGCAGTATTTT.